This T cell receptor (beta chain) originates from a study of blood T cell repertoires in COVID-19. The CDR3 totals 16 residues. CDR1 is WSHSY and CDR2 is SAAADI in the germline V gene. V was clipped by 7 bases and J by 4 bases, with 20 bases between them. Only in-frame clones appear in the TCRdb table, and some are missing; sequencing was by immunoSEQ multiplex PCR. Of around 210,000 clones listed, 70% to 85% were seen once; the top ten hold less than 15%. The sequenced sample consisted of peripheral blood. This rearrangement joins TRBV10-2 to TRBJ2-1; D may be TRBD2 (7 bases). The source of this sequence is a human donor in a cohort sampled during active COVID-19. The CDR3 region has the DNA TGCGCCAGCAACGGGGGCCGACTAGCAGATTACAATGAGCAGTTCTTC. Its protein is CASNGGRLADYNEQFF.